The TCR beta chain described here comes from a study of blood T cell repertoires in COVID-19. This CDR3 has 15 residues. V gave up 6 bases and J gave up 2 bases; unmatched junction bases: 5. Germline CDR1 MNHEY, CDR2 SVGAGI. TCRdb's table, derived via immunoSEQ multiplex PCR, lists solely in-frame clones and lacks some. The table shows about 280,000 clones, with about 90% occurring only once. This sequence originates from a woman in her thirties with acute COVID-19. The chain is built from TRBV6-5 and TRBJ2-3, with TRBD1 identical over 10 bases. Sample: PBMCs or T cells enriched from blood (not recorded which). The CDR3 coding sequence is TGTGCCAGCAGCACCGGGACAGGGGTCACAGATACGCAGTATTTT. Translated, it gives CASSTGTGVTDTQYF.